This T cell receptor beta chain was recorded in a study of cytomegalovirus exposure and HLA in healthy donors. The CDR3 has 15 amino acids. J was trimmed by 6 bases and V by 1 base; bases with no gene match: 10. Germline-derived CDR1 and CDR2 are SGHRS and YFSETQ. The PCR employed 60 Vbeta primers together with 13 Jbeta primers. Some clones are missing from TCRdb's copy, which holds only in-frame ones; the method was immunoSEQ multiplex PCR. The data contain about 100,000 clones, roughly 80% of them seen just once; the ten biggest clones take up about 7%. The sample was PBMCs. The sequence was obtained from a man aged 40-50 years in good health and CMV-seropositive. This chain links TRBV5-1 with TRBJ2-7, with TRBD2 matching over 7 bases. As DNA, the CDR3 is TGCGCCAGCAGCTTGAGTAGGTCGGGAGGTGGCGAGCAGTACTTC. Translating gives CASSLSRSGGGEQYF.